The sequence of this T cell receptor beta chain was determined in a study of blood T cell repertoires in COVID-19. Study-level background: The United States, Italy and Spain provided the acute and convalescent COVID-19 samples. T cells, B-cell-depleted T cells, or PBMCs provided the cDNA or gDNA that served as material.

V was pared by 6 bases and J by 1 base, with 13 bases of the junction left unmatched. CDR1 and CDR2 from the germline V gene are SQVTM and ANQGSEA. CDR3 length equals 17 residues. Original processing notes: Counts of nucleated cells, estimated from reference gene primer amplification, were obtained. Using immunoSEQ multiplex PCR, the repertoire was profiled, and TCRdb retains in-frame clones only, with some absent. V and J calls plus clone size are reproduced from that table; the DNA served to infer D and trimming. The repertoire holds 150,000 to 200,000 clones, roughly 88% seen once, with roughly 9% in the top ten.

V gene TRBV29-1 combines with J gene TRBJ2-1; TRBD1 matches 9 bases. The receptor's source is a woman older than 75 with active or convalescent COVID-19. Sequenced sample: peripheral blood. CDR3 nucleotide sequence: TGCAGCGTGGGGGCGGGACAGGGACTCGGATCCTACAATGAGCAGTTCTTC. It translates to CSVGAGQGLGSYNEQFF.